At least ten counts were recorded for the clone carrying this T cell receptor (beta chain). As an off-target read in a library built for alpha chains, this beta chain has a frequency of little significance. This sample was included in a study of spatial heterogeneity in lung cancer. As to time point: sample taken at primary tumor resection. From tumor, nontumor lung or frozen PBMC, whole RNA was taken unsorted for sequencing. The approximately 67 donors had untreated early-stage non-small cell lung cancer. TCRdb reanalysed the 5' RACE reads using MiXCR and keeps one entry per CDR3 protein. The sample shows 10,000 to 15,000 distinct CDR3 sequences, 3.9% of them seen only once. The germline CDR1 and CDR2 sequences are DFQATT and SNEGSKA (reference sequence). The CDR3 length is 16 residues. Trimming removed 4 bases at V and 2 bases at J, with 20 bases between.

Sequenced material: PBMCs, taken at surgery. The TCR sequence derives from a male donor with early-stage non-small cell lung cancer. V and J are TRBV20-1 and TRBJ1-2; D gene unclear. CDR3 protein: CSATSPGGGSNYGYTF. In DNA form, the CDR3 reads TGCAGTGCTACCTCCCCGGGAGGAGGGTCGAACTATGGCTACACCTTC.